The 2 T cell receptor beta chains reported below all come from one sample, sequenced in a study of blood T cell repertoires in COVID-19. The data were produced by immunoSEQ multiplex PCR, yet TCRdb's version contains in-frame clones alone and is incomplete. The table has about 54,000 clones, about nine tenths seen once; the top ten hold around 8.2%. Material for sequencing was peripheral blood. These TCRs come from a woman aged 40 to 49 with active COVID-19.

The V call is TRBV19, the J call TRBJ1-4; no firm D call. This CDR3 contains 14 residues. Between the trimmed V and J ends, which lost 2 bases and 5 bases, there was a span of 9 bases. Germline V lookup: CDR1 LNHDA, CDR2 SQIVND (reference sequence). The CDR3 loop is CASSIFGLNEKLFF. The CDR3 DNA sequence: TGTGCCAGTAGTATATTCGGTTTAAATGAAAAACTGTTTTTT.

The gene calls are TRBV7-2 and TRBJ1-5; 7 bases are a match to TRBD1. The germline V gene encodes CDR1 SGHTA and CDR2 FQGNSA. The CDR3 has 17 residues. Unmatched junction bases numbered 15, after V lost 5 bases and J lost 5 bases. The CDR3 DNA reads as TGTGCCAGCAGCCCTCATAATAGGGGGCTCGGGGATCAGCCCCAGCATTTT. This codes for CASSPHNRGLGDQPQHF.